Following are 27 T cell receptor beta chains from one sample sequenced in a study of T cell repertoires in cytomegalovirus infection. No antigen has been identified for these receptors. TCRdb analysed the reads with MiXCR anew, one entry per CDR3 protein. The repertoire holds approximately 770,000 distinct CDR3 sequences, with roughly 29% as singletons. Sequenced here: cultured CD8+ T cells from PBMCs, sampled from culture after CMV antigen stimulation. These receptor sequences come from a human donor in good health (CMV status not recorded). Some clones in this sample may be carry-over from other donors' samples.

This chain connects TRBV29-1 to TRBJ2-2; either TRBD1 or TRBD2 may fit D (7 bases each). This CDR3 is 17 amino acids long. Germline V gene sequence: CDR1 SQVTM, CDR2 ANQGSEA. V lost 5 bases and J lost 5, with 24 bases in between. This CDR3 reads CSVPSTSDREGTGELFF. DNA for the CDR3: TGCAGCGTTCCTTCCACCTCCGACAGGGAGGGGACCGGGGAGCTGTTTTTT.

The rearrangement joins TRBV19 to TRBJ2-5; 9 nucleotides agree with TRBD2. The CDR3 spans 15 residues. Germline trimming cut 4 bases from V and 0 bases from J; bases unmatched to any gene: 3. Germline V gene lookup returns CDR1 LNHDA and CDR2 SQIVND (reference sequence). The CDR3, as DNA: TGTGCCAGTAGTAGCCTAGCGGGGTACCAAGAGACCCAGTACTTC. Protein sequence: CASSSLAGYQETQYF.

This clonotype was observed a handful of times. V usage is TRBV27 and J usage is TRBJ1-5; D is unclear. V was cut by 6 bases and J by 3 bases, with 9 bases left in between. There are 13 residues in the CDR3. The germline gives CDR1 MNHEY, CDR2 SMNVEV (reference sequence). CDR3 nucleotide sequence: TGTGCCAGCAGCATGAGCCTCAATCAGCCCCAGCATTTT. It translates to CASSMSLNQPQHF.

The J gene is TRBJ1-2, the V gene TRBV4-2, with D possibly TRBD1 on 5 matching bases. The ends were cut back, 1 base at V and 2 bases at J, with 17 bases in the middle. The CDR3 is made up of 17 amino acids. Looked up from germline, CDR1 is LGHNA and CDR2 is YNFKEQ. In DNA, the CDR3 is TGTGCCAGCAGCCAAGGCCCCCCGGGACGGACGAACTATGGCTACACCTTC. As protein: CASSQGPPGRTNYGYTF.

This chain uses TRBV7-9 with TRBJ2-5; the D gene is possibly TRBD2 (6 bases). Germline values: CDR1 SEHNR, CDR2 FQNEAQ (reference sequence). CDR3 length: 17 residues. V shed 2 bases and J shed 1 base, with 17 bases lying between them. The CDR3 protein is CASSLPRDSSSQETQYF. For the CDR3, the DNA is TGTGCCAGCAGCTTACCCCGGGACTCCAGTTCCCAAGAGACCCAGTACTTC. The variable domain in full, completed from reference TRBV7-9 and TRBJ2-5, reads DTGVSQNPRHKITKRGQNVTFRCDPISEHNRLYWYRQTLGQGPEFLTYFQNEAQLEKSRLLSDRFSAERPKGSFSTLEIQRTEQGDSAMYLCASSLPRDSSSQETQYFGPGTRLLVL.

This clonotype turned up a few times. The chain uses TRBV4-1 and TRBJ2-7; no clear D gene. There are 13 residues in the CDR3. Trimming shortened V by 4 bases and J by 4 bases, and 11 bases separated the two germline ends. Germline-derived CDR1 and CDR2 are MGHRA and YSYEKL. CDR3 residues: CASSPNAGYEQYV. CDR3 DNA: TGCGCCAGCAGCCCCAATGCAGGTTACGAGCAGTACGTC.

V usage is TRBV28 and J usage is TRBJ1-2, with D uncertain. The CDR3 sequence is 14 residues long. Trimming removed 3 bases from V and 5 bases from J, with 13 bases in between. Germline assignment: CDR1 MDHEN and CDR2 SYDVKM. CDR3 coding DNA: TGTGCCAGCAGTTTTCGGGGAACCCAATATGGCTACACCTTC. It yields the protein CASSFRGTQYGYTF.

This clonotype has just a few counts. This chain connects TRBV12-3 or TRBV12-4 to TRBJ2-7; D is unresolved. V was pared by 1 base and J by 5 bases, with 9 bases between. CDR3 length: 13 amino acids. The CDR3 region is CASSLDIGNEQYF. The CDR3 nucleotides are TGTGCCAGCAGTTTAGACATAGGGAACGAGCAGTACTTC.

The rearrangement joins TRBV7-9 to TRBJ1-5, with 7 bases identical to TRBD1. V was clipped by 4 bases and J by 6 bases; unmatched bases: 3. CDR1 is SEHNR and CDR2 is FQNEAQ in the germline V gene (reference sequence). The CDR3 is 13 residues long. CDR3 amino acids: CASSWDSGQPQHF. In DNA form, the CDR3 reads TGTGCCAGCAGCTGGGACAGCGGTCAGCCCCAGCATTTT.

The rearrangement uses TRBV24-1 and TRBJ2-1; 10 positions agree with TRBD2. Unmatched junction bases numbered 3, after V lost 7 bases and J lost 4 bases. CDR1 is KGHDR, CDR2 SFDVKD, per germline. CDR3 size: 14 residues. The CDR3 region is CATSERGGYNEQFF. CDR3 nucleotides: TGTGCCACCAGCGAGCGGGGGGGGTACAATGAGCAGTTCTTC.

There are many counts of this clonotype. The chain has TRBV7-2 and TRBJ2-3, with D perhaps matching TRBD1 (6 bases). The CDR3 consists of 16 residues. With 1 base removed from V and 3 bases from J, the gap between germline ends came to 14 bases. CDR1 is SGHTA and CDR2 is FQGNSA in the germline V gene. The CDR3 region is CASSLGGHLRTDTQYF. As DNA, the CDR3 is TGTGCCAGCAGCTTAGGGGGACACTTGAGGACAGATACGCAGTATTTT.

The V gene is TRBV15, the J gene TRBJ1-2, with a possible D match to TRBD1 (6 bases). Trimming removed 4 bases from V and 8 bases from J, with 14 bases in between. Germline CDR1 and CDR2: LNHNV and YYDKDF (reference sequence). CDR3 size: 13 residues. The CDR3 DNA follows: TGTGCCACCAGCATACCCACAGGGAGAGGCTACACCTTC. Translated: CATSIPTGRGYTF.

This clonotype was counted a few times. The V gene is TRBV7-2, the J gene TRBJ2-3, with D perhaps TRBD2 (6 bases). Per the germline V gene, CDR1 is SGHTA and CDR2 is FQGNSA. This CDR3 is 11 amino acids long. Trimming removed 8 bases from V and 5 bases from J, with 8 bases in between. CDR3 bases: TGTGCCAGCCACGGGGGAGATACGCAGTATTTT. This sequence encodes CASHGGDTQYF.

V is TRBV20-1 and J is TRBJ1-3; perhaps TRBD1 as D (5 bases). V shed 0 bases and J shed 3 bases, with 12 bases lying between them. Germline values: CDR1 DFQATT, CDR2 SNEGSKA (reference sequence). The CDR3 runs 15 residues. In nucleotides, the CDR3 is TGCAGTGCTAGAGATTTAGGAGGGGTTGGAAACACCATATATTTT. Translated: CSARDLGGVGNTIYF.

This clonotype was seen a handful of times. The chain combines TRBV15 with TRBJ2-5, with D possibly being TRBD1 (6 bases). Trimming removed 3 bases at V and 2 bases at J, with 7 bases between. This CDR3 comprises 13 residues. From germline, CDR1 is LNHNV and CDR2 YYDKDF (reference sequence). The CDR3 is CATSSDRQETQYF. The CDR3 DNA is TGTGCCACCAGCAGTGACAGGCAAGAGACCCAGTACTTC.

This chain links TRBV20-1 with TRBJ2-1; either TRBD1 or TRBD2 may fit D (6 bases each). This CDR3 is 16 amino acids long. Germline CDR1 is DFQATT and CDR2 is SNEGSKA (reference sequence). Trimming shortened V by 6 bases and J by 2 bases, and 20 bases separated the two germline ends. In DNA form, the CDR3 reads TGCAGTGCAGCGGGTAGGGATTGGGACACCTACAATGAGCAGTTCTTC. Its protein product is CSAAGRDWDTYNEQFF.

The sample holds a few counts of this clonotype. The rearrangement uses TRBV15 and TRBJ1-4; 7 positions agree with TRBD1. The CDR3 consists of 14 residues. The germline V gene has CDR1 LNHNV and CDR2 YYDKDF (reference sequence). The V and J ends lost 4 bases and 5 bases, in that order; junction bases with no gene match: 4. The CDR3 DNA reads as TGTGCCACCAGCAACAGGGGAATAAATGAAAAACTGTTTTTT. Translation: CATSNRGINEKLFF. Complete variable domain (other parts from reference TRBV15 and TRBJ1-4): DAMVIQNPRYQVTQFGKPVTLSCSQTLNHNVMYWYQQKSSQAPKLLFHYYDKDFNNEADTPDNFQSRRPNTSFCFLDIRSPGLGDTAMYLCATSNRGINEKLFFGSGTQLSVL.

The sample holds many counts of this clonotype. The genes are TRBV7-2 and TRBJ2-1; D unclear. CDR1 and CDR2 (germline): SGHTA, FQGNSA. CDR3 length equals 9 residues. The V and J ends lost 5 bases and 9 bases respectively, with 2 bases between them. The CDR3 reads CASSPEQFF. The CDR3 nucleotides are TGTGCCAGCAGCCCTGAGCAGTTCTTC.

The gene calls are TRBV19 and TRBJ2-7; possible D gene TRBD2, 7 bases. Per germline, CDR1 LNHDA and CDR2 SQIVND (reference sequence). The CDR3 consists of 13 residues. V was shortened by 7 bases and J by 2 bases, with 12 bases between the two germline ends. CDR3 bases: TGTGCCAGTATACGGGGGGCAGCCTACGAGCAGTACGTC. Translating it yields CASIRGAAYEQYV.

The chain links TRBV6-1 to TRBJ1-1; TRBD1 agrees at 8 bases. V trimming: 6 bases; J trimming: 5 bases; junction bases outside the gene matches: 8. CDR3 size: 14 residues. Per the germline V gene, CDR1 is MNHNS and CDR2 is SASEGT. Written as DNA, the CDR3 is TGTGCCAGCAGCCAGACAGGGGCGGTAACTGAAGCTTTCTTT. Translating gives CASSQTGAVTEAFF.

This clonotype was recorded many times. This chain joins TRBV7-2 and TRBJ2-1; TRBD2 might be the D (6 bases). Germline assignment: CDR1 SGHTA and CDR2 FQGNSA. CDR3 size: 13 residues. With 5 bases removed from V and 5 bases from J, the gap between germline ends came to 10 bases. The CDR3 DNA is TGTGCCAGCAGCCCGGGACTGGACAATGAGCAGTTCTTC. Encoded protein: CASSPGLDNEQFF.

The genes are TRBV20-1 and TRBJ1-5; a weak D match, TRBD1 (5 bases). The germline CDR1 and CDR2 sequences are DFQATT and SNEGSKA (reference sequence). Trimming pared 0 bases from V and 6 bases from J, leaving 12 bases between. The CDR3 is 14 amino acids. The CDR3 spells CSARDSREFQPQHF. In DNA form, the CDR3 reads TGCAGTGCTAGAGATAGCAGGGAGTTTCAGCCCCAGCATTTT.

This clonotype was picked up many times. J is TRBJ2-3 and V is TRBV7-8; D is ambiguous. From germline, CDR1 is SGHVS and CDR2 FQNEAQ. With 3 bases removed from V and 2 bases from J, the gap between germline ends came to 9 bases. The CDR3 runs 14 residues. The CDR3 bases are TGTGCCAGCAGCTTGTTGGGTTTCACAGATACGCAGTATTTT. This translates into CASSLLGFTDTQYF.

This clonotype was counted between two and nine times. The chain has TRBV7-9 and TRBJ2-3; 10 bases fit TRBD2. The V gene's germline CDR1 is SEHNR and CDR2 FQNEAQ (reference sequence). There are 17 residues in the CDR3. The V and J ends lost 4 bases and 2 bases, in that order; junction bases with no gene match: 9. The CDR3 nucleotides read TGTGCCAGCAGCTACCCTCGGACTAGCGGCGACACAGATACGCAGTATTTT. Its protein is CASSYPRTSGDTDTQYF. The full variable domain, completed using reference TRBV7-9 and TRBJ2-3, is DTGVSQNPRHKITKRGQNVTFRCDPISEHNRLYWYRQTLGQGPEFLTYFQNEAQLEKSRLLSDRFSAERPKGSFSTLEIQRTEQGDSAMYLCASSYPRTSGDTDTQYFGPGTRLTVL.

There are many counts of this clonotype. The chain recombines TRBV6-5 with TRBJ2-1, with D perhaps TRBD1 (5 bases). V shed 0 bases and J shed 2 bases, with 11 bases lying between them. This CDR3 has 16 amino acids. The germline CDR1 and CDR2 sequences are MNHEY and SVGAGI. The CDR3 loop reads CASSYSETGAYNEQFF. CDR3 nucleotides: TGTGCCAGCAGTTACTCGGAAACAGGAGCCTACAATGAGCAGTTCTTC.

On this clonotype: Possible read error: a much larger clone is one base away. The V and J genes are TRBV4-2 and TRBJ1-5; no firm D call. Germline V gene sequence: CDR1 LGHNA, CDR2 YNFKEQ. V was pared by 4 bases and J by 2 bases, with 9 bases between. The CDR3 has 14 residues. The CDR3 is CASSPGSRNQPQHF. The CDR3 coding sequence is TGTGCCAGCAGCCCCGGGAGCCGCAATCAGCCCCAGCATTTT.

This clonotype was observed a few times. Since a much larger clone is just one base distant, this may be a read error. The chain couples TRBV6-2 or TRBV6-3 to TRBJ1-5; D is possibly TRBD1 (5 bases). CDR3 length: 13 residues. The germline CDR1 and CDR2 sequences are MNHEY and SVGEGT. V was shortened by 8 bases and J by 0 bases, with 8 bases between the two germline ends. CDR3 protein: CASGHFSNQPQHF. In DNA form, the CDR3 reads TGTGCCAGCGGACATTTTAGCAATCAGCCCCAGCATTTT.